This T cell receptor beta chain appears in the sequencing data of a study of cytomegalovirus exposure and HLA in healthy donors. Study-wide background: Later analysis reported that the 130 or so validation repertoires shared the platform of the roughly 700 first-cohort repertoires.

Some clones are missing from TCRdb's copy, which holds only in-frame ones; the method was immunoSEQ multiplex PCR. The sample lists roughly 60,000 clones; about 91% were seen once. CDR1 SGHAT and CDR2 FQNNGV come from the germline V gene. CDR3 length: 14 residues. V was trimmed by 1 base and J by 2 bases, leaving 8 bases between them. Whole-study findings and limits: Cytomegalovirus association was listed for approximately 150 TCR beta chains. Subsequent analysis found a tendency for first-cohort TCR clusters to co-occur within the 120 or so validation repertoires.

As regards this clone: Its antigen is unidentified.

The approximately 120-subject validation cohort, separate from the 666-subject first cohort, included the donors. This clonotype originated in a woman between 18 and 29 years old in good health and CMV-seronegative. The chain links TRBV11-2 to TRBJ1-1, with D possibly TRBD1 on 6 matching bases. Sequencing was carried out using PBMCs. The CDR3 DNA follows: TGTGCCAGCAGCTTAGTAGGGGGTAACACTGAAGCTTTCTTT. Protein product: CASSLVGGNTEAFF. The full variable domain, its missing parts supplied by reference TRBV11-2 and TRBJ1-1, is EAGVAQSPRYKIIEKRQSVAFWCNPISGHATLYWYQQILGQGPKLLIQFQNNGVVDDSQLPKDRFSAERLKGVDSTLKIQPAKLEDSAVYLCASSLVGGNTEAFFGQGTRLTVV.